This is a list of T cell receptor beta chains from one sample in a study of control samples from healthy donors and cancer patients. Clones were sequenced by immunoSEQ multiplex PCR, and TCRdb holds only the in-frame ones, with some missing. The table records some 120,000 clones, approximately 90% of them present only once. The sequenced sample consisted of blood. These TCRs come from a man between 50 and 59 years old in good health. Both conserved end residues are part of each CDR3. D genes are given only for firm matches. The size field is filled for only some rows; it gives once, few, many or a size class.

abundance: -; d_gene: -; v_gene: TRBV18; j_gene: TRBJ2-5; CDR3nt: TGTGCCAGCTCACCTCCCGGGGAAGGGACCCAGTACTTC; CDR3aa: CASSPPGEGTQYF
abundance: -; d_gene: -; v_gene: TRBV14; j_gene: TRBJ1-2; CDR3nt: TGTGCCAGCAGCCAAGATGTCGGATATGGCTACACCTTC; CDR3aa: CASSQDVGYGYTF
abundance: -; d_gene: -; v_gene: TRBV10-3; j_gene: TRBJ1-2; CDR3nt: TGTGCCATCAGTGAGTCGACCCTCAACTATGGCTACACCTTC; CDR3aa: CAISESTLNYGYTF
abundance: -; d_gene: TRBD2; v_gene: TRBV5-1; j_gene: TRBJ2-3; CDR3nt: TGCGCCAGCAGCTTGCAGGGGATGGCGGGGGGGAACACAGATACGCAGTATTTT; CDR3aa: CASSLQGMAGGNTDTQYF
abundance: once; d_gene: -; v_gene: TRBV12-3/TRBV12-4; j_gene: TRBJ1-1; CDR3nt: TGTGCCAGCAGTCCCCGGGGGAACACTGAAGCTTTCTTT; CDR3aa: CASSPRGNTEAFF
abundance: -; d_gene: -; v_gene: TRBV3-1/TRBV3-2; j_gene: TRBJ2-4; CDR3nt: TGTGCCAGCAGCCAAGGGGTTGGAAACATTCAGTACTTC; CDR3aa: CASSQGVGNIQYF
abundance: -; d_gene: -; v_gene: TRBV5-4; j_gene: TRBJ1-2; CDR3nt: TGTGCCAGCAGCTTAAAAGGGCTTGCAAACTATGGCTACACCTTC; CDR3aa: CASSLKGLANYGYTF
abundance: -; d_gene: TRBD2; v_gene: TRBV29-1; j_gene: TRBJ2-3; CDR3nt: TGCAGCGCACGGGGGGGAGATACGCAGTATTTT; CDR3aa: CSARGGDTQYF
abundance: -; d_gene: TRBD1; v_gene: TRBV3-1/TRBV3-2; j_gene: TRBJ1-6; CDR3nt: TGTGCCAGCAGCCCCCGACAGGGTAATTCACCCCTCCACTTT; CDR3aa: CASSPRQGNSPLHF
abundance: few; d_gene: TRBD1; v_gene: TRBV6-6; j_gene: TRBJ1-3; CDR3nt: TGTGCCAGCAGTCCGAAGGGACAGGATTACTCTGGAAACACCATATATTTT; CDR3aa: CASSPKGQDYSGNTIYF
abundance: -; d_gene: -; v_gene: TRBV2; j_gene: TRBJ2-7; CDR3nt: TGTGCCAGCAAGGAGTGGGCAGGAACCTCCTACGAGCAGTACTTC; CDR3aa: CASKEWAGTSYEQYF
abundance: -; d_gene: TRBD1; v_gene: TRBV28; j_gene: TRBJ2-7; CDR3nt: TGTGCCAGCAGTTCTTACAGGGGTATCTACGAGCAGTACTTC; CDR3aa: CASSSYRGIYEQYF
abundance: once; d_gene: -; v_gene: TRBV9; j_gene: TRBJ2-3; CDR3nt: TGTGCCAGCAGCGAGTCCGGGGCCACAGATACGCAGTATTTT; CDR3aa: CASSESGATDTQYF
abundance: -; d_gene: -; v_gene: TRBV7-9; j_gene: TRBJ1-5; CDR3nt: TGTGCCAGCAGCTTAGACAGTACGCAGCCCCAGCATTTT; CDR3aa: CASSLDSTQPQHF
abundance: -; d_gene: TRBD2; v_gene: TRBV2; j_gene: TRBJ2-3; CDR3nt: TGTGCCAGCAGGAGCGCTAGCGGGGGCACAGATACGCAGTATTTT; CDR3aa: CASRSASGGTDTQYF
abundance: -; d_gene: -; v_gene: TRBV7-9; j_gene: TRBJ1-2; CDR3nt: TGTGCCAGCAGCTTAGGTCGGATTGGCTACACCTTC; CDR3aa: CASSLGRIGYTF
abundance: -; d_gene: -; v_gene: TRBV6-6; j_gene: TRBJ1-2; CDR3nt: TGTGCCAGCACGGGGGGGGGCCCGGGCTACACCTTC; CDR3aa: CASTGGGPGYTF
abundance: once; d_gene: TRBD2; v_gene: TRBV4-1; j_gene: TRBJ2-3; CDR3nt: TGCGCCAGCAGCCAAGATCCTGCGCCTAGCGGGGTCCGAAATACGCAGTATTTT; CDR3aa: CASSQDPAPSGVRNTQYF
abundance: few; d_gene: TRBD1; v_gene: TRBV6-4; j_gene: TRBJ1-2; CDR3nt: TGTGCCAGCAGTGAACGCATTAACAGGGGGCATCACTATGGCTACACCTTC; CDR3aa: CASSERINRGHHYGYTF
abundance: -; d_gene: -; v_gene: TRBV11-2; j_gene: TRBJ2-3; CDR3nt: TGTGCCAGCACCCCAGGCGTCGCTTTCACAGATACGCAGTATTTT; CDR3aa: CASTPGVAFTDTQYF
abundance: -; d_gene: TRBD1; v_gene: TRBV28; j_gene: TRBJ2-7; CDR3nt: TGTGCCAGCAGACGACCGGGACAGGCCTACGAGCAGTACTTC; CDR3aa: CASRRPGQAYEQYF
abundance: -; d_gene: -; v_gene: TRBV18; j_gene: TRBJ2-2; CDR3nt: TGTGCCAGCTCACCAGCCGTACTAACCGGGGAGCTGTTTTTT; CDR3aa: CASSPAVLTGELFF
abundance: -; d_gene: TRBD1; v_gene: TRBV9; j_gene: TRBJ1-3; CDR3nt: TGTGCCAGCAGCGTCGGGACAGGGGTTAGTGGAAACACCATATATTTT; CDR3aa: CASSVGTGVSGNTIYF
abundance: -; d_gene: TRBD1; v_gene: TRBV5-5; j_gene: TRBJ1-4; CDR3nt: TGTGCCAGCAGCTTTGTGACAGGGGTTAATGAAAAACTGTTTTTT; CDR3aa: CASSFVTGVNEKLFF
abundance: once; d_gene: TRBD1; v_gene: TRBV2; j_gene: TRBJ2-6; CDR3nt: TGTGCCAGCAGTGCGGGACAGGGAAGCTCTGGGGCCAACGTCCTGACTTTC; CDR3aa: CASSAGQGSSGANVLTF
abundance: -; d_gene: -; v_gene: TRBV5-6; j_gene: TRBJ2-2; CDR3nt: TGTGCCAGTCAAGACCTGGACAGTGACACCGGGGAGCTGTTTTTT; CDR3aa: CASQDLDSDTGELFF
abundance: once; d_gene: TRBD1; v_gene: TRBV11-3; j_gene: TRBJ1-6; CDR3nt: TGTGCCAGCAGCCCAAGGACAGGGGACAATTCACCCCTCCACTTT; CDR3aa: CASSPRTGDNSPLHF
abundance: -; d_gene: -; v_gene: TRBV2; j_gene: TRBJ2-7; CDR3nt: TGTGCCAGCACCAGGGGTTGGGGGTACGAGCAGTACTTC; CDR3aa: CASTRGWGYEQYF
abundance: -; d_gene: -; v_gene: TRBV6-1; j_gene: TRBJ2-1; CDR3nt: TGTGCCAGCAGTGAAGCGGGGGCAGGGCGCAGTGAGCAGTTCTTC; CDR3aa: CASSEAGAGRSEQFF
abundance: -; d_gene: TRBD1; v_gene: TRBV13; j_gene: TRBJ2-7; CDR3nt: TGTGCCAGCAGCCCCATCGGGACAGGGGGTTACGAGCAGTACTTC; CDR3aa: CASSPIGTGGYEQYF
abundance: -; d_gene: -; v_gene: TRBV29-1; j_gene: TRBJ2-3; CDR3nt: TGCAGCGCGATCTCAGTTACGCAGTATTTT; CDR3aa: CSAISVTQYF
abundance: -; d_gene: -; v_gene: TRBV15; j_gene: TRBJ2-2; CDR3nt: TGTGCCACCAGCAGGAGCCGTTTTGGTAGCGCCACCGGGGAGCTGTTTTTT; CDR3aa: CATSRSRFGSATGELFF
abundance: -; d_gene: -; v_gene: TRBV5-1; j_gene: TRBJ2-2; CDR3nt: TGCGCCAGCAGCGCGGGACAAAGAGTCACCGGGGAGCTGTTTTTT; CDR3aa: CASSAGQRVTGELFF
abundance: -; d_gene: TRBD1; v_gene: TRBV6-1; j_gene: TRBJ1-5; CDR3nt: TGTGCCAGCAGTGACAGGACAGGGCGCAATCAGCCCCAGCATTTT; CDR3aa: CASSDRTGRNQPQHF
abundance: -; d_gene: TRBD1; v_gene: TRBV7-9; j_gene: TRBJ1-4; CDR3nt: TGTGCCAGCAGACCCGGACAGGGCACTAATGAAAAACTGTTTTTT; CDR3aa: CASRPGQGTNEKLFF
abundance: -; d_gene: -; v_gene: TRBV10-3; j_gene: TRBJ1-3; CDR3nt: TGTGCTAACCGTCGTGAGTACGGAAACACCATATATTTT; CDR3aa: CANRREYGNTIYF